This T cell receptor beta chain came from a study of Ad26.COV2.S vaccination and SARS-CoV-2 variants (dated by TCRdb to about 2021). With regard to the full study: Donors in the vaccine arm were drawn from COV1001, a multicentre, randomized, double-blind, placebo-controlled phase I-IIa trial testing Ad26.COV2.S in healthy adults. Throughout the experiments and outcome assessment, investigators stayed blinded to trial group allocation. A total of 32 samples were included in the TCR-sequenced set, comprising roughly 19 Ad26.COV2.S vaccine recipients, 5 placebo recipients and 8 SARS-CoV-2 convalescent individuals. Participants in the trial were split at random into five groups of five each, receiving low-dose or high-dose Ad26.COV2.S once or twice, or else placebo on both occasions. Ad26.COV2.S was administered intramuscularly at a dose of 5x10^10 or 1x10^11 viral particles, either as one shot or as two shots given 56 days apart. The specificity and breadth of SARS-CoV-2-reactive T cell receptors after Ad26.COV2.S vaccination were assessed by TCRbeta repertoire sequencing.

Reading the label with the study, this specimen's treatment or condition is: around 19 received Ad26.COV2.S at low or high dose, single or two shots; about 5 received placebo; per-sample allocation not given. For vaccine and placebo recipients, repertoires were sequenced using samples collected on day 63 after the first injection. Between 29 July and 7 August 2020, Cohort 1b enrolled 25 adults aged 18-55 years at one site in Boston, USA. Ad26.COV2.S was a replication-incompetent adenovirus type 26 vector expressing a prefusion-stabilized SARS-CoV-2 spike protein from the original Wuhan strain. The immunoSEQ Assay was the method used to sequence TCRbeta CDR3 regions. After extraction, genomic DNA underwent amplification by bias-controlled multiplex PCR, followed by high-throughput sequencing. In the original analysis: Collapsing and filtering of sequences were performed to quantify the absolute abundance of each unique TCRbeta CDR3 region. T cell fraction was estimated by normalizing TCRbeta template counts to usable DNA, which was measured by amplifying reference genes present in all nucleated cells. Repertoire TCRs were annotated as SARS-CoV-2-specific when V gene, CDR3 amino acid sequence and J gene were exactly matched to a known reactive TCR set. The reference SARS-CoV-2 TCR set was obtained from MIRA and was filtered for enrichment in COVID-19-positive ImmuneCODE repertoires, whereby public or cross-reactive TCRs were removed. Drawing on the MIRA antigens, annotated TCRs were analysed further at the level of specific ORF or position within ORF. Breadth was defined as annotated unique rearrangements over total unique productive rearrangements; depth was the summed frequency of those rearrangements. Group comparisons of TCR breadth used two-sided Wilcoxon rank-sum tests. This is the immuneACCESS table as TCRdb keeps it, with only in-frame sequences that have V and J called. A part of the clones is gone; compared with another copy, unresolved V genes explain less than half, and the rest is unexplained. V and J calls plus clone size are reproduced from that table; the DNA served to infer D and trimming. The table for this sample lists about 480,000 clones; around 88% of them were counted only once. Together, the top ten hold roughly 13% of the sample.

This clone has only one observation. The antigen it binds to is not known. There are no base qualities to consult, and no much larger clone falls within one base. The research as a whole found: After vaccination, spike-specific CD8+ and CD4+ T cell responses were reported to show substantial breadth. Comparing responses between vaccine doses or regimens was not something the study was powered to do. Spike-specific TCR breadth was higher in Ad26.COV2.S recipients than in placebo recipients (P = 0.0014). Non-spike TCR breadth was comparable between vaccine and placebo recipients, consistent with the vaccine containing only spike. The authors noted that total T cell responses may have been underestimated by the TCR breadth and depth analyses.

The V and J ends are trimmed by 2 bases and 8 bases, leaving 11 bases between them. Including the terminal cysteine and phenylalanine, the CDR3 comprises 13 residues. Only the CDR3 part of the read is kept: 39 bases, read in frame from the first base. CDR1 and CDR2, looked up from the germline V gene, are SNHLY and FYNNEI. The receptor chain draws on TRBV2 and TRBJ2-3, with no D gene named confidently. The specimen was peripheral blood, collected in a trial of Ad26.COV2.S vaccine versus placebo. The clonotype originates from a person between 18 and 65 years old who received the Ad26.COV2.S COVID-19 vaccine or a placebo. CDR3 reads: CASSESGFGTQYF. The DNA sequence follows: TGTGCCAGCAGTGAAAGTGGTTTTGGTACGCAGTATTTT.